This TCR beta chain was sequenced in a study of blood T cell repertoires in COVID-19. Background on the study: COVID-19 samples from acute and convalescent phases originated in the United States, Italy and Spain.

This clone is a singleton in its sample. The germline V gene encodes CDR1 SGHDN and CDR2 FVKESK. This CDR3 is 15 amino acids long. The V end was cut by 0 bases, the J end by 1 base, with 6 bases between. The assay was immunoSEQ multiplex PCR, and TCRdb's table has in-frame clones only and misses some. Of roughly 410,000 clones in the sample, more than 70% are singletons; the top ten hold about 2%. The sequence derives from a woman aged 55 to 70 with COVID-19, enrolled during active disease. Sequencing input: peripheral blood. The chain combines TRBV14 with TRBJ2-2, with D hard to call. In DNA form, the CDR3 reads TGTGCCAGCAGCCAAGATTTATGGAACACCGGGGAGCTGTTTTTT. Amino acids: CASSQDLWNTGELFF.